Reported below is one T cell receptor beta chain. The antigen remains unidentified. The record originates from a study of T cells in Graves' hyperthyroidism and ophthalmopathy. The CDR3 consists of 13 residues. Germline lookup yields CDR1 MNHNS and CDR2 SASEGT. V lost 2 bases, J lost 6 bases, and 7 bases lay in between. Broader study findings: Stable hyperthyroidism was separated from ophthalmopathy by a model based on 13 V-J features. The blood repertoire included most of the expanded thyroid clonotypes above 0.001.

Individuals with ophthalmopathy presented a Clinical Activity Score of at least 3, a NOSPECS grade of at least 4 and a duration under 3 months. The study based diagnoses on clinical symptoms, serum thyroxine and TRAb, thyroid ultrasound and orbital computed tomography. Template material for amplifying TCR beta CDR3 regions consisted of RNA transcripts. TCR CDR3 underwent first-round RT-PCR with the HTBI primer set. TCRdb passed the multiplex PCR reads through MiXCR, listing each CDR3 protein once. The table shows under 350,000 distinct CDR3 sequences, with about a sixth occurring only once. The chain couples TRBV6-1 to TRBJ2-2; D remains ambiguous. Sequenced material: blood. This TCR derives from an older woman with Graves' ophthalmopathy. CDR3 sequence reads: CASSESLSGELFF. DNA of the CDR3: TGTGCCAGCAGTGAATCTCTGTCCGGGGAGCTGTTTTTT.